This T cell receptor beta chain was documented in a study of OX40 agonist ivuxolimab in advanced cancers. Study-level background: Ivuxolimab, which targeted the costimulatory receptor OX40 (CD134), was an agonistic, fully human IgG2 monoclonal antibody. Partial responses were achieved by three dose-escalation patients, of whom one had hepatocellular carcinoma and two had cutaneous melanoma. Among the approximately 50 dose-escalation patients, about 19 had hepatocellular carcinoma, about 15 melanoma, 9 renal cell carcinoma and 9 head and neck cancer. Patients were allowed to have had prior anti-PD-1, anti-PD-L1 or anti-CTLA-4 therapy, and 40% to 45% of the dose-escalation patients had previously received checkpoint inhibitors. Intravenous ivuxolimab was administered to patients every 2 weeks at six dose levels: 0.01, 0.1, 0.3, 1.5, 3 and 10 mg/kg. The paper reports the monotherapy dose-escalation portion (N of about 52 patients) of the phase I ivuxolimab trial. Peripheral TCRbeta sequencing aimed to test whether ivuxolimab altered TCR sequence diversity and caused clonal T-cell expansion. In the dose-escalation cohort, 82.7% of patients were male, and the mean age was approximately 60 years, with a range of about 20 to 79. Broader findings and caveats from the paper: At doses of 0.1 to 3.0 mg/kg, clonal expansion of both CD4+ and CD8+ T cells in blood was seen between baseline and week 6. On average, CD8+ T cells showed more expanded clones than CD4+ T cells after ivuxolimab. The antigen specificity of the peripheral T cells that underwent clonal expansion was not determined. Partial responders in the 0.1-3.0 mg/kg groups had among the lowest normalized peripheral clonal expansion, especially among CD8+ T cells. Low levels of normalized T-cell clonal expansion were also seen in some patients who did not respond.

The CDR3 covers 15 residues, taking in both the cysteine and the phenylalanine. CDR3 DNA only is kept here, 45 bases in frame from base 1. For this chain, trimming is 4 bases at the V end and 3 bases at the J end, and the number of junction bases without a gene match is 6. Looking up the germline V gene (reference sequence) yields CDR1 SEHNR and CDR2 FQNEAQ. Patients with a history of autoimmune disease or receiving systemic immunosuppression were excluded from the trial. Peripheral blood for TCR sequencing was collected from all dose cohorts at baseline, on cycle 4 day 1, and on cycle 7 day 1. The samples were drawn from a first-in-human, open-label, multicenter phase I dose-escalation trial of ivuxolimab. Adults with locally advanced or metastatic head and neck squamous cell, hepatocellular, melanoma or renal cell carcinoma were enrolled in the trial. Before TCR sequencing, CD4+ T cells and CD8+ T cells from peripheral blood were sorted into separate populations.

Genomic DNA was isolated from the sorted cells so that the TCRbeta CDR3 region could be sequenced. The immunoSEQ Assay was used for sequencing of TCRbeta CDR3 regions. TCRdb took this table from immuneACCESS and kept in-frame rearrangements with V and J called. Such tables lack part of the clones; where checked against another copy, unresolved V genes explain under half of the gap, and the rest is unexplained. This sample has 35,000 to 45,000 clones in its table, and approximately 80% of those were observed once. Around 20% of the sample lies in the top ten. Notes on this clone: No antigen is known for it. Base qualities are not recorded, but no much larger clone differs from it by a single base.

This clonotype was obtained from an adult with an advanced solid tumor such as melanoma, head and neck, liver or kidney cancer. The sample here was CD4+ or CD8+ T cells sorted from blood, taken in a trial of the OX40 agonist ivuxolimab. This sequence uses TRBV7-9 and TRBJ2-7; TRBD1 agrees with 10 junctional bases. The sequenced DNA: TGTGCCAGCAGCTCTAGACAGGGGGCGAGCTACGAGCAGTACTTC. This is translated as CASSSRQGASYEQYF.